The present TCR beta chain was sequenced within a study of radiation and T cells in renal cell carcinoma. This table comes from immunoSEQ multiplex PCR, and its TCRdb copy is limited to in-frame clones, with some not included. The sample consists of approximately 120,000 clones, roughly 80% of them appearing once. Time point specified: baseline pretreatment blood. Documented treatment: 15 Gy SBRT to primary tumor, nephrectomy 4 weeks later. The CDR3 runs to 14 residues. Germline CDR1 is MNHNS and CDR2 is SASEGT. The ends lost 7 bases at V and 2 bases at J; junction bases unmatched: 3. The origin of this receptor is an older woman with renal cell carcinoma. The sample here was blood, taken from a patient whose treatment included radiotherapy and nephrectomy. V and J are TRBV6-1 and TRBJ2-2; 8 bases fit TRBD2. In DNA form, the CDR3 reads TGTGCCAGCACGGGAGGGCGCAACACCGGGGAGCTGTTTTTT. It yields the protein CASTGGRNTGELFF.